This T cell receptor beta chain originates from a study of blood T cell repertoires in COVID-19. In the original processing: Cell counts per sample came from amplifying reference gene primers. Sequencing was performed with immunoSEQ multiplex PCR; in TCRdb, only in-frame clones are kept and a portion is missing. V, J and clone size were drawn from that table, and D and trimming were deduced from the DNA. This table holds tens of thousands of clones, roughly 84% found once. V lost 1 base and J lost 2; bases outside the gene matches: 2. The CDR3 has 16 amino acids. Germline V lookup: CDR1 LNHNV, CDR2 YYDKDF (reference sequence).

This receptor was taken from a man between 45 and 60 years old with acute or convalescent COVID-19. The source material was peripheral blood. This chain uses TRBV15 with TRBJ2-1; 10 nucleotides line up with TRBD1. As DNA, the CDR3 is TGTGCCACCAGCAGAGGGGACAGGGGAGCCTACAATGAGCAGTTCTTC. Translated: CATSRGDRGAYNEQFF.